This T cell receptor (beta chain) was captured in a study of somatic mutations in cytotoxic T cells in rheumatoid arthritis. As for the study in general: Blood samples of roughly 28 ml were drawn from patients (in EDTA) right after diagnosis and before any treatment.

Findings and caveats of the study: Compared with age-matched healthy controls, rheumatoid arthritis patients did not differ significantly in CD8+ T-cell clonality. Slight underrepresentation of TRBV07 in rheumatoid arthritis patients was not adjusted for multiple comparisons.

Clones were read by immunoSEQ multiplex PCR, and TCRdb kept only the in-frame ones, dropping some. The sample records roughly 3,500 clones, 65% to 85% being singletons. This clone was found once. Its antigen remains unknown. Trimming removed 6 bases from V and 3 bases from J, with 17 bases in between. Germline V gene data show CDR1 as SQVTM and CDR2 as ANQGSEA. The CDR3 totals 14 residues. This clonotype originated in a woman aged 45-60 years with rheumatoid arthritis. This chain joins TRBV29-1 and TRBJ1-2; perhaps TRBD1 as D (6 bases). Sequenced input: CD8+ T cells sorted from blood. The CDR3 reads CSVSGARGHYGYTF. The CDR3 DNA reads TGCAGCGTCTCAGGGGCTCGGGGCCACTATGGCTACACCTTC.